One and the same sample provided the 6 T cell receptor beta chains below, sequenced in a study of T cells in Graves' hyperthyroidism and ophthalmopathy (dated 2019 in TCRdb). Library method: multiplex PCR. Data came from an Illumina HiSeq 2000. The TCR beta CDR3 regions were amplified from the RNA transcripts. A first-round RT-PCR of the TCR CDR3 used the HTBI primer set with the Qiagen OneStep RT-PCR kit. TCRdb redid the processing of the public reads, applying fastp at Q25 and MiXCR, and retained in-frame beta chains. Every CDR3 protein is listed once, alongside the most common genes and DNA of its rows. The sample contains roughly 660,000 distinct CDR3 sequences, 17% of them found a single time. The ten most abundant clones make up around 15% of the sample. Source material: blood. These receptors all come from a man aged 50-59 years with Graves' hyperthyroidism.

The chain is built from TRBV28 and TRBJ1-2; D call uncertain. The ends were cut back, 10 bases at V and 8 bases at J, with 20 bases in the middle. The germline V gene has CDR1 MDHEN and CDR2 SYDVKM. CDR3 size: 13 residues. CDR3 nucleotides: TGTGCCAACCGACCGAGTCTGGGTGGGGGCTACACCTTC. Translated, it gives CANRPSLGGGYTF.

This clonotype was found many times. V and J are TRBV2 and TRBJ2-3; D is perhaps TRBD2 (6 bases). V lost 5 bases and J lost 2, with 11 bases in between. This CDR3 has 14 residues. The germline V gene encodes CDR1 SNHLY and CDR2 FYNNEI. The CDR3, as DNA: TGTGCCAGCAGTTTGCGGGATCACACAGATACGCAGTATTTT. Its translation: CASSLRDHTDTQYF.

CDR3 protein: CASSLAQGVIHEQYF. The CDR3 DNA reads TGTGCCAGCAGCTTAGCACAGGGAGTGATACATGAGCAGTACTTC. The chain recombines TRBV7-9 with TRBJ2-7; TRBD1 might be the D (6 bases). This CDR3 region has 15 residues. Germline-derived CDR1 and CDR2 are SEHNR and FQNEAQ (reference sequence). V was cut by 0 bases and J by 7 bases, with 16 bases left in between. Supplemented by reference TRBV7-9 and TRBJ2-7, the full variable domain reads DTGVSQNPRHKITKRGQNVTFRCDPISEHNRLYWYRQTLGQGPEFLTYFQNEAQLEKSRLLSDRFSAERPKGSFSTLEIQRTEQGDSAMYLCASSLAQGVIHEQYFGPGTRLTVT.

There are many counts of this clonotype. One end of the junction does not line up with germline, which may come from a read error. The gene calls are TRBV19 and TRBJ2-2, with D tentatively TRBD1 or TRBD2 (5 bases each). CDR1 LNHDA and CDR2 SQIVND come from the germline V gene (reference sequence). CDR3 length equals 15 residues. The CDR3 nucleotides read TGTGCCAGTAGTCCTCCGGGACGTAACACCGGAGAGCTGTTTTTT. Translated, it gives CASSPPGRNTGELFF.

This clonotype occurred many times. This rearrangement joins TRBV28 to TRBJ2-7, with D possibly TRBD2 on 6 matching bases. Trimming removed 4 bases from V and 0 bases from J, with 22 bases in between. Germline CDR1 reads MDHEN; CDR2 reads SYDVKM. There are 18 residues in the CDR3. The CDR3: CASSSGTLIFISSYEQYF. The DNA of the CDR3 is TGTGCCAGCAGTTCCGGGACTCTAATTTTTATCAGCTCCTACGAGCAGTACTTC.

This clonotype occurred many times. This CDR3 reads CASKGDPNSPLHF. Written as DNA, the CDR3 is TGCGCCAGCAAGGGGGACCCAAATTCACCCCTCCACTTT. This chain connects TRBV10-1 to TRBJ1-6, with a possible D match to TRBD1 (6 bases). V was shortened by 7 bases and J by 7 bases, with 11 bases between the two germline ends. The CDR3 sequence is 13 residues long. Germline V gives CDR1 WNHNN, CDR2 SYGVQD (reference sequence).